This is a list of T cell receptor beta chains from one sample in a study of molecular identifiers for immune sequencing clone quantification. TCRdb re-derived calls from the PCR reads in MiXCR, one entry per CDR3 protein. The profile shows some 91,000 distinct CDR3 sequences, 20% to 25% of them singletons. Material for sequencing was naive CD8+ T cells from blood, with Jurkat cell RNA spiked in. The receptors shown here come from a human donor in good health. Some libraries in this study had Jurkat cell RNA spiked in. CDR3s include the opening cysteine and the closing phenylalanine or tryptophan. A D gene is named only where the DNA matches it firmly. A clone size is listed for some rows: how often the clone was seen (once, few, many), or a class if it is expanded.

d_gene,j_gene,v_gene,abundance,CDR3aa,CDR3nt
-,TRBJ2-3,TRBV6-5,many,CASSYGLALDTQYF,TGTGCCAGCAGTTACGGGCTAGCTTTAGATACGCAGTATTTT
TRBD2,TRBJ2-5,TRBV4-3,many,CASSQDRGEETQYF,TGCGCCAGCAGCCAAGATCGGGGGGAAGAGACCCAGTACTTC
-,TRBJ1-2,TRBV20-1,many,CSARDTGSNYGYTF,TGCAGTGCTAGAGATACAGGTTCTAACTATGGCTACACCTTC
-,TRBJ1-6,TRBV19,many,CASSIVDGPNSPLHF,TGTGCCAGTAGTATAGTTGACGGACCTAATTCACCCCTCCACTTT
-,TRBJ2-4,TRBV13,many,CASSLAGPKNIQYF,TGTGCCAGCAGCTTAGCAGGACCCAAAAACATTCAGTACTTC
TRBD2,TRBJ2-7,TRBV14,many,CASSPGTTSSYEQYF,TGTGCCAGCAGCCCCGGGACTACCTCCTCGTACGAGCAGTACTTC
-,TRBJ1-1,TRBV4-3,many,CASSQVGRTEAFF,TGCGCCAGCAGCCAAGTCGGGCGGACTGAAGCTTTCTTT
TRBD2,TRBJ2-3,TRBV15,many,CATSRDGRGWTDTQYF,TGTGCCACCAGCAGAGATGGGAGGGGTTGGACAGATACGCAGTATTTT
TRBD2,TRBJ2-5,TRBV20-1,-,CSAIGTSGGEETQYF,TGCAGTGCTATTGGAACTAGCGGGGGGGAAGAGACCCAGTACTTC
-,TRBJ2-7,TRBV19,few,CASSIGVRDYEQYF,TGTGCCAGTAGTATAGGGGTTCGGGACTACGAGCAGTACTTC
-,TRBJ1-1,TRBV7-6,many,CASSASGGLGTEAFF,TGTGCCAGCAGCGCGAGCGGGGGGCTGGGCACTGAAGCTTTCTTT
-,TRBJ2-3,TRBV4-3,many,CASSPALRADTQYF,TGCGCCAGCAGCCCCGCCCTGAGGGCAGATACGCAGTATTTT
-,TRBJ1-5,TRBV7-8,many,CASSGSNQPQHF,TGTGCCAGCAGCGGAAGCAATCAGCCCCAGCATTTT
-,TRBJ1-1,TRBV4-2,few,CASSPRVNTEAFF,TGTGCCAGCAGCCCCCGGGTGAACACTGAAGCTTTCTTT
-,TRBJ2-6,TRBV6-2/TRBV6-3,many,CASSYGVLGANVLTF,TGTGCCAGCAGTTATGGGGTGCTGGGGGCCAACGTCCTGACTTTC
-,TRBJ2-1,TRBV19,many,CASSMSRVPYNEQFF,TGTGCCAGTAGTATGTCCAGGGTACCCTACAATGAGCAGTTCTTC
-,TRBJ2-1,TRBV4-1,many,CASSQDRGPYNEQFF,TGCGCCAGCAGCCAAGATCGGGGGCCCTACAATGAGCAGTTCTTC
-,TRBJ1-1,TRBV25-1,many,CASSLGKNTEAFF,TGTGCCAGCAGTTTAGGGAAGAACACTGAAGCTTTCTTT
TRBD1,TRBJ1-1,TRBV7-9,few,CASSLGPTGVVNTEAFF,TGTGCCAGCAGCTTAGGTCCTACAGGGGTGGTGAACACTGAAGCTTTCTTT
TRBD1,TRBJ1-1,TRBV9,many,CASSRTGVGTEAFF,TGTGCCAGCAGCCGGACAGGGGTTGGGACTGAAGCTTTCTTT
TRBD1,TRBJ1-1,TRBV6-5,many,CASSPGQGAHYFF,TGTGCCAGCAGTCCGGGACAGGGGGCTCATTACTTCTTT
-,TRBJ2-3,TRBV19,many,CASSITGPGGGTDTQYF,TGTGCCAGTAGTATCACCGGGCCCGGCGGAGGAACAGATACGCAGTATTTT
-,TRBJ2-7,TRBV12-3/TRBV12-4,many,CASTGTLDAGQYF,TGTGCCAGCACCGGGACACTTGACGCCGGGCAGTACTTC